The 17 T cell receptor beta chains given below trace back to one sample, sequenced in a study of T-cell reconstitution after alpha-beta-depleted transplantation in children. A library of TCRbeta sequences, prepared with unique molecular identifiers, was generated. MiXCR was run by TCRdb on the PCR reads, yielding one entry per CDR3 protein. Here the sample spans 670,000 or so distinct CDR3 sequences, over 10% being singletons. The sample here was PBMCs, taken before TCRalphabeta/CD19-depleted stem cell transplant. The receptors derive from a girl aged 2 to 10 with congenital amegakaryocytic thrombocytopenia, due to receive a stem cell transplant.

This clonotype was observed a few times. The chain combines TRBV20-1 with TRBJ2-4; no definite D call. V was trimmed by 6 bases and J by 1 base, leaving 25 bases between them. There are 18 residues in the CDR3. The germline gives CDR1 DFQATT, CDR2 SNEGSKA (reference sequence). CDR3 sequence reads: CSAHPPAVSLEAKNIQYF. The CDR3, as DNA: TGCAGTGCCCACCCTCCTGCCGTTTCCCTTGAGGCCAAAAACATTCAGTACTTC.

The chain is built from TRBV5-6 and TRBJ2-5, with TRBD1 matching 8 bases. The CDR3 spans 13 residues. The trim removed 4 bases at V and 4 bases at J, leaving 3 bases unmatched. Germline CDR1 reads SGHDT; CDR2 reads YYEEEE. The CDR3 DNA is TGTGCCAGCAGCCTACAGGGGGTAGAGACCCAGTACTTC. It codes for CASSLQGVETQYF.

This clonotype was seen only a few times. This sequence joins TRBV25-1 and TRBJ2-7, with 8 bases aligning to TRBD2. The V gene end was trimmed by 2 bases and the J gene end by 2 bases; junction bases not matched to a gene: 11. CDR1 is MGHDK and CDR2 is SYGVNS in the germline V gene. The CDR3 length is 17 residues. CDR3 region: CASSERAGGLDPYEQYF. CDR3 nucleotides: TGTGCCAGCAGTGAACGGGCGGGAGGACTCGACCCCTACGAGCAGTACTTC.

This clonotype was counted many times. The chain links TRBV15 to TRBJ2-7, with 8 bases aligning to TRBD1. V lost 3 bases to trimming and J lost 5 bases; unmatched junction nucleotides: 15. The CDR3 length is 17 residues. Per germline, CDR1 LNHNV and CDR2 YYDKDF (reference sequence). The CDR3 is CATSRMRDRSAVNEQYF. In nucleotides, the CDR3 is TGTGCCACCAGCAGGATGAGGGACAGGTCTGCGGTCAACGAGCAGTACTTC. Filled out from reference TRBV15 and TRBJ2-7, the complete variable domain reads DAMVIQNPRYQVTQFGKPVTLSCSQTLNHNVMYWYQQKSSQAPKLLFHYYDKDFNNEADTPDNFQSRRPNTSFCFLDIRSPGLGDTAMYLCATSRMRDRSAVNEQYFGPGTRLTVT.

This clonotype showed up many times. The chain recombines TRBV20-1 with TRBJ2-3; 9 nucleotides line up with TRBD2. The V gene end was trimmed by 5 bases and the J gene end by 4 bases; junction bases not matched to a gene: 13. CDR1 is DFQATT, CDR2 SNEGSKA, per germline (reference sequence). This CDR3 region has 16 residues. The chain's CDR3 is CSARRSGRLTPDTQYF. DNA of the CDR3: TGCAGTGCTCGTCGTAGCGGGAGATTAACCCCAGATACGCAGTATTTT.

This clonotype was found a few times. The chain uses TRBV27 and TRBJ2-1, with TRBD2 identical over 10 bases. The V gene end was trimmed by 0 bases and the J gene end by 9 bases; junction bases not matched to a gene: 8. Germline V gives CDR1 MNHEY, CDR2 SMNVEV (reference sequence). The CDR3 runs 16 residues. The CDR3 region has the DNA TGTGCCAGCAGTTTATCGAAGCGGGAGGGCCAGTTTGAGCAGTTCTTC. As protein: CASSLSKREGQFEQFF.

This clonotype was detected many times. V and J are TRBV20-1 and TRBJ1-4; TRBD1 matches 8 bases. V lost 3 bases to trimming and J lost 7 bases; unmatched junction nucleotides: 7. CDR3 length equals 14 residues. Germline V gene sequence: CDR1 DFQATT, CDR2 SNEGSKA (reference sequence). The CDR3 sequence is CSARRSGGGEKLFF. The CDR3 DNA sequence: TGCAGTGCTAGGCGTTCAGGGGGCGGTGAAAAACTGTTTTTT.

The rearrangement uses TRBV4-1 and TRBJ1-2; D possibly corresponds to TRBD1 (5 bases). V was shortened by 1 base and J by 4 bases, with 19 bases between the two germline ends. The CDR3 contains 17 residues. CDR1 and CDR2 from the germline V gene are MGHRA and YSYEKL. The CDR3 loop reads CASSQGFREGEVYGYTF. CDR3 in DNA: TGCGCCAGCAGCCAAGGTTTCAGGGAGGGTGAAGTCTATGGCTACACCTTC.

This clonotype has a count of ten or more. Here the CDR3 DNA reads TGCGCCAGCAGCCAAGTGTTACAGGGTACCTACGAGCAGTACTTC. It encodes CASSQVLQGTYEQYF. This chain connects TRBV4-1 to TRBJ2-7, with D perhaps matching TRBD1 (6 bases). The CDR3 contains 15 residues. Per the germline V gene, CDR1 is MGHRA and CDR2 is YSYEKL. The V and J ends lost 1 base and 2 bases respectively, with 12 bases between them.

In the case of this clonotype: Without the conserved terminal phenylalanine or tryptophan, this CDR3 likely stems from a read error. The chain combines TRBV20-1 with TRBJ2-7; D may match TRBD1 or TRBD2 (5 bases each). Germline V lookup: CDR1 DFQATT, CDR2 SNEGSKA (reference sequence). The CDR3 totals 13 residues. CDR3 amino acids: CSAGTAKTYEQYY. DNA of the CDR3: TGCAGTGCTGGGACGGCTAAGACCTACGAACAGTACTAC.

This clonotype occurred many times. The chain joins TRBV12-3 or TRBV12-4 to TRBJ2-1, with D possibly called TRBD1 or TRBD2 (5 bases each). This CDR3 region has 14 residues. Trimming left V 3 bases short and J 5 bases short, with 11 bases between. CDR3 protein: CASSFHGTDNEQFF. DNA of the CDR3: TGTGCCAGCAGTTTCCACGGGACCGACAATGAGCAGTTCTTC.

This clonotype was picked up a small number of times. The chain uses TRBV5-1 and TRBJ2-2; 7 nucleotides match TRBD1. There are 15 residues in the CDR3. Germline CDR1 is SGHRS and CDR2 is YFSETQ. The V and J ends lost 7 bases and 0 bases, in that order; junction bases with no gene match: 6. The CDR3 spells CASYSGQSNTGELFF. The CDR3 coding sequence is TGCGCCAGCTACTCGGGACAGTCGAACACCGGGGAGCTGTTTTTT.

In this sample, this clonotype turned up a few times. V gene TRBV10-3 combines with J gene TRBJ1-1; TRBD1 agrees at 11 bases. V trimming: 2 bases; J trimming: 8 bases; junction bases outside the gene matches: 4. The CDR3 runs to 14 residues. Germline CDR1 and CDR2: ENHRY and SYGVKD. DNA for the CDR3: TGTGCCATCAGTGAGGGACAGGGGGCCCGAGAAGCTTTCTTT. Amino acid sequence: CAISEGQGAREAFF.

In this sample, this clonotype turned up many times. The CDR3 DNA sequence: TGCGCCAGCAGTGAGTCGGTCGGGAGCTCCTACAATGAGCAGTTCTTC. It is translated as CASSESVGSSYNEQFF. This chain connects TRBV10-2 to TRBJ2-1; D possibly corresponds to TRBD2 (6 bases). V was shortened by 0 bases and J by 0 bases, with 9 bases between the two germline ends. The CDR3 spans 16 residues. The germline gives CDR1 WSHSY, CDR2 SAAADI.

This chain joins TRBV3-1 and TRBJ2-1; perhaps TRBD2 as D (5 bases). Trimming took 0 bases from V and 6 from J, leaving 6 bases between them. The germline gives CDR1 LGHDT, CDR2 YNNKEL (reference sequence). The CDR3 runs 13 residues. This chain's CDR3 is CASSQDGSNEQFF. CDR3 coding DNA: TGTGCCAGCAGCCAAGATGGGAGCAATGAGCAGTTCTTC.

This clonotype was seen repeatedly, ten times or more. The rearrangement uses TRBV15 and TRBJ2-3; D gene uncertain. CDR1 is LNHNV, CDR2 YYDKDF, per germline (reference sequence). Trimming cost V 1 base and J 1 base, with 6 bases left between them. CDR3 length equals 14 residues. CDR3 coding DNA: TGTGCCACCAGCAGAGTTGGCCGCACAGATACGCAGTATTTT. This gives the protein CATSRVGRTDTQYF.

This clonotype was observed a few times. This chain links TRBV20-1 with TRBJ2-5; TRBD2 matches 7 bases. The CDR3 runs to 14 residues. J was trimmed by 5 bases and V by 3 bases; bases with no gene match: 9. CDR1 and CDR2 from the germline V gene are DFQATT and SNEGSKA (reference sequence). This CDR3 reads CSASNSGGAETQYF. The CDR3 nucleotides are TGCAGTGCTAGTAATTCGGGGGGTGCGGAGACCCAGTACTTC.